This T cell receptor beta chain was obtained from a study of immune evolution from preneoplasia to lung adenocarcinoma. Study-wide results and caveats: Later-stage lesions appeared to have more T cells, more diversity, less clonality. From normal lung to invasive adenocarcinoma, top clone frequencies appeared to decrease.

Assay used: immunoSEQ multiplex PCR; TCRdb lists only in-frame clones, some missing. The sample carries fewer than 7,500 clones, roughly 74% recorded once. Germline values: CDR1 MDHEN, CDR2 SYDVKM. The CDR3 has 11 residues. Trimming pared 7 bases from V and 1 base from J, leaving 4 bases between. About this clone: Its specificity is unknown.

The clonotype comes from a donor aged 70 or over with lung adenocarcinoma. V usage is TRBV28 and J usage is TRBJ1-1; D remains unclear. The sequenced material came from FFPE adjacent normal lung tissue. CDR3 protein: CASNQNTEAFF. Here the CDR3 DNA reads TGTGCCAGCAATCAGAACACTGAAGCTTTCTTT. Using reference TRBV28 and TRBJ1-1 for the parts outside the CDR3, the full variable domain is DVKVTQSSRYLVKRTGEKVFLECVQDMDHENMFWYRQDPGLGLRLIYFSYDVKMKEKGDIPEGYSVSREKKERFSLILESASTNQTSMYLCASNQNTEAFFGQGTRLTVV.